A single sample gave rise to the 19 T cell receptor beta chains below, sequenced in a study of human T cells and chemical hapten exposure. The time point denotes: patch test 1, 2 weeks after DPC sensitization. Specified treatment: therapeutic diphenylcyclopropenone sensitization with weekly scalp DPC. TCRdb processed the RACE reads anew with MiXCR; each CDR3 protein has one entry. The table has some 350,000 distinct CDR3 sequences, under 9% seen once. The sequenced sample was whole blood, obtained in connection with sensitization to the hapten diphenylcyclopropenone (DPC). These receptors all come from a woman aged 18-29 years with alopecia areata. Some clones in this sample may be carry-over from other donors' samples.

The chain joins TRBV27 to TRBJ1-3; no firm D call. This CDR3 is 16 amino acids long. Germline CDR1 reads MNHEY; CDR2 reads SMNVEV (reference sequence). V lost 3 bases and J 0 bases, leaving 12 bases between the germline ends. The chain's CDR3 is CASSFYSPHSGNTIYF. As DNA, the CDR3 is TGTGCCAGCAGTTTCTACAGTCCCCACTCTGGAAACACCATATATTTT.

V usage is TRBV5-1 and J usage is TRBJ1-6; weak D call: TRBD1 (6 bases). Germline V lookup: CDR1 SGHRS, CDR2 YFSETQ. The CDR3 has 16 amino acids. Trimming cost V 4 bases and J 6 bases, with 17 bases left between them. Written as DNA, the CDR3 is TGCGCCAGCAGCCTGCGACAGGCTAGTTCTAATTCACCCCTCCACTTT. Translation: CASSLRQASSNSPLHF. Based on the CDR3 plus reference TRBV5-1 and TRBJ1-6, the full variable domain is KAGVTQTPRYLIKTRGQQVTLSCSPISGHRSVSWYQQTPGQGLQFLFEYFSETQRNKGNFPGRFSGRQFSNSRSEMNVSTLELGDSALYLCASSLRQASSNSPLHFGNGTRLTVT.

This clonotype was observed a handful of times. This chain links TRBV5-1 with TRBJ1-2; 8 nucleotides line up with TRBD1. This CDR3 is 15 amino acids long. V shed 0 bases, J shed 6 bases, and the junction held 7 bases outside the gene matches. CDR1 and CDR2 (germline): SGHRS, YFSETQ. CDR3: CASSLEAGGLDGYTF. CDR3 DNA sequence: TGCGCCAGCAGCTTGGAGGCAGGGGGCCTCGATGGCTACACCTTC.

This clonotype showed up just a few times. V is TRBV6-2 or TRBV6-3 and J is TRBJ1-4, with D possibly matching TRBD1 (6 bases). Germline CDR1 reads MNHEY; CDR2 reads SVGEGT. Trimming cost V 1 base and J 0 bases, with 9 bases left between them. The CDR3 is 16 residues long. CDR3 coding DNA: TGTGCCAGCAGTTACTTGGGGGCTGCAACTAATGAAAAACTGTTTTTT. Amino acid sequence: CASSYLGAATNEKLFF.

A few counts support this clonotype. The V call is TRBV6-2 or TRBV6-3, the J call TRBJ2-7; tentative D call: TRBD1 (6 bases). There are 15 residues in the CDR3. With 2 bases removed from V and 3 bases from J, the gap between germline ends came to 14 bases. The germline V gene encodes CDR1 MNHEY and CDR2 SVGEGT. Here the CDR3 reads CASSYAQGRGYEQYF. The CDR3 DNA reads as TGTGCCAGCAGTTACGCTCAGGGGCGAGGCTACGAGCAGTACTTC.

This clonotype was counted a few times. The rearrangement joins TRBV5-1 to TRBJ1-5, with D uncertain. V gave up 0 bases and J gave up 3 bases, with 7 bases separating them. The length of the CDR3 is 14 residues. Germline loops: CDR1 SGHRS, CDR2 YFSETQ. CDR3 in amino acids: CASSLAGDNQPQHF. CDR3 DNA: TGCGCCAGCAGCTTGGCCGGGGACAATCAGCCCCAGCATTTT.

This chain links TRBV25-1 with TRBJ2-5; possibly TRBD2 for D (5 bases). In germline, CDR1 is MGHDK, CDR2 SYGVNS. The V and J ends lost 1 base and 5 bases respectively, with 8 bases between them. CDR3 length: 13 amino acids. CDR3 DNA sequence: TGTGCCAGCAGTGAATTCGGGGTGGAGACCCAGTACTTC. Its protein product is CASSEFGVETQYF. Full variable domain (outside the CDR3, taken from reference TRBV25-1 and TRBJ2-5): EADIYQTPRYLVIGTGKKITLECSQTMGHDKMYWYQQDPGMELHLIHYSYGVNSTEKGDLSSESTVSRIRTEHFPLTLESARPSHTSQYLCASSEFGVETQYFGPGTRLLVL.

This clonotype came up many times. CDR3 coding DNA: TGCGCCAGCAGCTCCGGTTCCCAAGAGACCCAGTACTTC. It encodes CASSSGSQETQYF. This chain connects TRBV5-1 to TRBJ2-5; no definite D call. The germline CDR1 and CDR2 sequences are SGHRS and YFSETQ. V gave up 3 bases and J gave up 1 base, with 7 bases separating them. CDR3 length: 13 amino acids.

J is TRBJ2-6 and V is TRBV10-3; D gene uncertain. This CDR3 has 15 amino acids. Trimming removed 6 bases at V and 0 bases at J, with 9 bases between. Per germline, CDR1 ENHRY and CDR2 SYGVKD. In DNA, the CDR3 is TGTGCCATCAGCCTAACTTTCTCTGGGGCCAACGTCCTGACTTTC. Its translation is CAISLTFSGANVLTF.

This clonotype has more than one count but fewer than ten. The J gene is TRBJ1-1, the V gene TRBV6-1, with D maybe TRBD1 (5 bases). V dropped 1 base and J dropped 7 bases, with 10 bases sitting between them. Germline assignment: CDR1 MNHNS and CDR2 SASEGT. The CDR3 has 13 amino acids. CDR3 bases: TGTGCCAGCAGTGAAGTTTGGACAAGTGAAGCTTTCTTT. It translates to CASSEVWTSEAFF.

This clonotype occurred a few times. The genes are TRBV27 and TRBJ2-7, with TRBD1 identical over 8 bases. Germline-derived CDR1 and CDR2 are MNHEY and SMNVEV (reference sequence). The CDR3 is 13 residues long. J was trimmed by 6 bases and V by 6 bases; bases with no gene match: 7. CDR3 bases: TGTGCCAGCAGGACCCTCAGGGGGCCCGAGCAGTACTTC. As protein: CASRTLRGPEQYF.

This clonotype was seen a few times. J is TRBJ1-1 and V is TRBV5-4; maybe TRBD1 (5 bases). Germline CDR1 reads SGHNT; CDR2 reads YYREEE (reference sequence). Trimming cost V 3 bases and J 0 bases, with 15 bases left between them. The CDR3 totals 16 residues. CDR3 region: CASSSSPDTMNTEAFF. The CDR3, as DNA: TGTGCCAGCAGCTCCAGCCCGGACACCATGAACACTGAAGCTTTCTTT.

The V gene is TRBV12-3 or TRBV12-4, the J gene TRBJ1-2; tentative D call: TRBD1 (5 bases). CDR3 length: 14 amino acids. Trimming took 8 bases from V and 2 from J, leaving 15 bases between them. The CDR3 DNA sequence: TGTGCCAGCCTATGGGGGGATACGAACTATGGCTACACCTTC. The encoded protein is CASLWGDTNYGYTF.

The sample holds many counts of this clonotype. The V gene is TRBV15, the J gene TRBJ2-5; 7 bases line up with TRBD1. The germline V gene encodes CDR1 LNHNV and CDR2 YYDKDF (reference sequence). V shed 0 bases and J 6 bases; nucleotides not matched to a gene: 1. CDR3 length equals 13 residues. This CDR3 is CATSRDRGKTQYF. In DNA, the CDR3 is TGTGCCACCAGCAGAGACAGGGGGAAGACCCAGTACTTC.

In this sample, this clonotype turned up many times. This sequence joins TRBV3-1 and TRBJ2-5, with 7 bases identical to TRBD2. In germline, CDR1 is LGHDT, CDR2 YNNKEL (reference sequence). This CDR3 region has 14 residues. The trim removed 2 bases at V and 2 bases at J, leaving 2 bases unmatched. DNA for the CDR3: TGTGCCAGCAGCCAAAGCGGGATTCAAGAGACCCAGTACTTC. This sequence encodes CASSQSGIQETQYF.

In its sample, this clonotype was seen many times. V and J are TRBV2 and TRBJ1-2; D not resolved. V lost 3 bases and J lost 5, with 7 bases in between. From germline, CDR1 is SNHLY and CDR2 FYNNEI. The CDR3 extends over 12 amino acids. The CDR3 DNA reads TGTGCCAGCAGTGAGGGAGGGTATGGCTACACCTTC. It specifies CASSEGGYGYTF.

This clonotype was seen ten or more times. V is TRBV11-2 and J is TRBJ2-1, with 10 bases aligning to TRBD1. CDR3 length equals 15 residues. CDR1 SGHAT and CDR2 FQNNGV come from the germline V gene. V was clipped by 2 bases and J by 8 bases; unmatched bases: 6. DNA for the CDR3: TGTGCCAGCAGCTTATCCGGGACAGGGGTTGATGAGCAGTTCTTC. It specifies CASSLSGTGVDEQFF. Using reference TRBV11-2 and TRBJ2-1 for the parts outside the CDR3, the full variable domain is EAGVAQSPRYKIIEKRQSVAFWCNPISGHATLYWYQQILGQGPKLLIQFQNNGVVDDSQLPKDRFSAERLKGVDSTLKIQPAKLEDSAVYLCASSLSGTGVDEQFFGPGTRLTVL.

Comments on this clonotype: This clone may be a read error of a much larger clone one base away. Likely a read error: the CDR3 ends without its conserved phenylalanine or tryptophan. This chain connects TRBV5-6 to TRBJ2-3; a weak D match, TRBD1 (5 bases). The CDR3 runs 14 residues. Trimming removed 2 bases from V and 1 base from J, with 8 bases in between. Germline CDR1 is SGHDT and CDR2 is YYEEEE. The CDR3 sequence is CASSFRAGTDTQYL. Written as DNA, the CDR3 is TGTGCCAGCAGCTTCAGGGCGGGCACAGATACGCAGTATCTT.

This clonotype has just a few counts. The V gene is TRBV2, the J gene TRBJ1-4; D is perhaps TRBD1 (5 bases). This CDR3 has 15 residues. V was clipped by 5 bases and J by 5 bases, with 15 bases between them. Germline loops: CDR1 SNHLY, CDR2 FYNNEI. CDR3 residues: CASSLEGVTNEKLFF. The CDR3 region has the DNA TGTGCCAGCAGTTTGGAAGGGGTTACCAATGAAAAACTGTTTTTT.